What follows are 27 T cell receptor beta chains derived from one specimen sequenced in a study of blood T cell repertoires in COVID-19. Only in-frame clones appear in the TCRdb table, and some are missing; sequencing was by immunoSEQ multiplex PCR. The data hold over 60,000 clones, with less than 95% observed a single time. The sequencing sample was made of peripheral blood. All receptors derive from a middle-aged man with COVID-19, enrolled during active disease.

CDR3 amino acids: CASSYSTETYGYTF. For the CDR3, the DNA is TGTGCCAGCAGTTATTCGACAGAGACCTATGGCTACACCTTC. The V and J genes are TRBV6-2 or TRBV6-3 and TRBJ1-2, with D possibly being TRBD1 (5 bases). Trimming removed 3 bases from V and 4 bases from J, with 12 bases in between. Germline V lookup: CDR1 MNHEY, CDR2 SVGEGT. There are 14 residues in the CDR3.

V and J are TRBV5-1 and TRBJ2-7; D is possibly TRBD1 (5 bases). This CDR3 region has 15 residues. The ends were cut back, 0 bases at V and 2 bases at J, with 12 bases in the middle. The germline V gene encodes CDR1 SGHRS and CDR2 YFSETQ. The CDR3 coding sequence is TGCGCCAGCAGCTTGGATCAGGGCACCGCCTACGAGCAGTACTTC. Encoded protein: CASSLDQGTAYEQYF.

J is TRBJ2-7 and V is TRBV7-3, with unresolved D. Trimming took off 3 bases at V and 3 bases at J, with 12 bases between the two ends. Germline V CDR1 and CDR2: SGHTA, FQGTGA. CDR3 length equals 14 residues. DNA of the CDR3: TGTGCCAGCAGCTTTAACGGCAGAGGCTACGAGCAGTACTTC. This encodes CASSFNGRGYEQYF. Full variable domain (rest looked up from reference TRBV7-3 and TRBJ2-7): GAGVSQTPSNKVTEKGKYVELRCDPISGHTALYWYRQSLGQGPEFLIYFQGTGAADDSGLPNDRFFAVRPEGSVSTLKIQRTERGDSAVYLCASSFNGRGYEQYFGPGTRLTVT.

This chain joins TRBV30 and TRBJ2-5, with 9 bases that match TRBD1. This CDR3 is built from 15 residues. Germline V gives CDR1 GTSNPN, CDR2 SVGIG (reference sequence). Trimming took 2 bases from V and 1 from J; bases not matched to a gene: 5. This CDR3 is CAWSTGTGIQETQYF. CDR3 coding DNA: TGTGCCTGGAGTACCGGGACAGGGATCCAAGAGACCCAGTACTTC.

The chain is built from TRBV18 and TRBJ2-3, with D perhaps matching TRBD2 (5 bases). Trimming pared 0 bases from V and 2 bases from J, leaving 6 bases between. In germline, CDR1 is KGHSH, CDR2 LQKENI. The CDR3 contains 14 residues. The CDR3 nucleotides read TGTGCCAGCTCACCACCCGGGGTCACAGATACGCAGTATTTT. Translated, it gives CASSPPGVTDTQYF.

The rearrangement joins TRBV7-8 to TRBJ1-2; maybe TRBD1 (5 bases). Germline V gene lookup returns CDR1 SGHVS and CDR2 FQNEAQ. V was clipped by 1 base and J by 5 bases, with 5 bases between them. The CDR3 is 12 residues long. The CDR3 region has the DNA TGTGCCAGCAGCTTAGAGGGGTATGGCTACACCTTC. Its translation: CASSLEGYGYTF.

The rearrangement links TRBV18 to TRBJ1-4; D unclear. The V and J ends lost 2 bases and 9 bases respectively, with 19 bases between them. The CDR3 runs to 16 residues. The germline V gene has CDR1 KGHSH and CDR2 LQKENI. This chain's CDR3 is CASSPYFSQVVKKLFF. For the CDR3, the DNA is TGTGCCAGCTCACCATATTTCTCCCAGGTAGTGAAAAAACTGTTTTTT.

J is TRBJ1-5 and V is TRBV2; tentatively, D is TRBD1 (5 bases). In germline, CDR1 is SNHLY, CDR2 FYNNEI. V was cut by 8 bases and J by 3 bases, with 8 bases left in between. The CDR3 sequence is 12 residues long. This CDR3 reads CASGTVNQPQHF. The CDR3 DNA reads as TGTGCCAGCGGGACTGTCAATCAGCCCCAGCATTTT.

The table lists this clone with a count of one. The chain has TRBV4-1 and TRBJ2-7; 8 bases match TRBD2. The CDR3 spans 14 residues. V was clipped by 1 base and J by 2 bases; unmatched bases: 1. Germline V CDR1 and CDR2: MGHRA, YSYEKL. CDR3 sequence reads: CASSQGSGAYEQYF. The CDR3 DNA reads TGCGCCAGCAGCCAAGGTAGCGGGGCCTACGAGCAGTACTTC.

This clone showed up just once. CDR3 coding DNA: TGCGCCAGCAGCTTGGTCGGGGGACCCGAGCAGTACTTC. Amino acid sequence: CASSLVGGPEQYF. The V gene is TRBV5-1, the J gene TRBJ2-7; maybe TRBD2 (6 bases). The CDR3 sequence is 13 residues long. The germline V gene encodes CDR1 SGHRS and CDR2 YFSETQ. V dropped 0 bases and J dropped 6 bases, with 10 bases sitting between them.

The chain uses TRBV5-8 and TRBJ1-6; 8 bases agree with TRBD1. This CDR3 comprises 18 residues. With 4 bases clipped from V and 3 bases from J, the junction kept 12 bases outside the gene matches. Germline CDR1 SGHTS, CDR2 YDEGEE. CDR3 residues: CASSDPETGAYYNSPLHF. CDR3 DNA sequence: TGTGCCAGCAGCGACCCGGAGACAGGGGCGTACTATAATTCACCCCTCCACTTT.

The rearrangement links TRBV5-1 to TRBJ2-3; possibly TRBD2 for D (6 bases). This CDR3 region has 15 residues. Trimming removed 0 bases from V and 1 base from J, with 9 bases in between. CDR1 and CDR2 from the germline V gene are SGHRS and YFSETQ. The CDR3 loop reads CASSLGLARTDTQYF. In nucleotides, the CDR3 is TGCGCCAGCAGCTTGGGGCTAGCGCGCACAGATACGCAGTATTTT.

The chain employs TRBV4-1 and TRBJ1-1; 10 bases fit TRBD1. This CDR3 spans 15 amino acids. The germline gives CDR1 MGHRA, CDR2 YSYEKL. The ends lost 5 bases at V and 6 bases at J; junction bases unmatched: 9. The CDR3 loop is CASSFMGQGFSEAFF. In DNA form, the CDR3 reads TGCGCCAGCAGCTTCATGGGACAGGGGTTTTCTGAAGCTTTCTTT.

V usage is TRBV9 and J usage is TRBJ1-3; D is uncertain. Deletions cut 2 bases from V and 0 bases from J, with 15 bases between. Germline V gives CDR1 SGDLS, CDR2 YYNGEE. This CDR3 spans 17 amino acids. This chain's CDR3 is CASSVSRRASSGNTIYF. In nucleotides, the CDR3 is TGTGCCAGCAGCGTTTCCAGGCGGGCTAGCTCTGGAAACACCATATATTTT.

The chain joins TRBV29-1 to TRBJ2-1; 12 nucleotides match TRBD2. Germline V gene lookup returns CDR1 SQVTM and CDR2 ANQGSEA. Unmatched junction bases numbered 9, after V lost 3 bases and J lost 0 bases. This CDR3 spans 18 amino acids. As DNA, the CDR3 is TGCAGCGTTGAGGCTAGCGGGAGGGCCTGGGGCTCCTACAATGAGCAGTTCTTC. This translates into CSVEASGRAWGSYNEQFF.

In DNA form, the CDR3 reads TGTGCCAGCAGCGGAGCAGGGGGCGTGATGAACACTGAAGCTTTCTTT. This gives the protein CASSGAGGVMNTEAFF. V usage is TRBV5-4 and J usage is TRBJ1-1; 8 positions match TRBD1. CDR1 is SGHNT and CDR2 is YYREEE in the germline V gene (reference sequence). This CDR3 is built from 16 residues. The ends lost 4 bases at V and 0 bases at J; junction bases unmatched: 8.

CDR3 sequence: CASSLDGRVNEKLFF. In DNA, the CDR3 is TGTGCCAGCAGCTTAGATGGCAGGGTAAATGAAAAACTGTTTTTT. The gene calls are TRBV11-2 and TRBJ1-4; a possible D gene is TRBD1 (5 bases). CDR3 length: 15 residues. Germline V gene lookup returns CDR1 SGHAT and CDR2 FQNNGV. V shed 0 bases and J shed 5 bases, with 10 bases lying between them.

The table lists this clone with a count of one. This rearrangement joins TRBV6-6 to TRBJ2-1; no clear D gene. This CDR3 has 13 residues. Germline V gene lookup returns CDR1 MNHNY and CDR2 SVGAGI (reference sequence). Trimming shortened V by 0 bases and J by 8 bases, and 8 bases separated the two germline ends. The CDR3 sequence is CASSYSMGDEQFF. The CDR3, as DNA: TGTGCCAGCAGTTACTCGATGGGCGATGAGCAGTTCTTC.

The DNA of the CDR3 is TGCGCCAGCAGCCCCCTAGCGTCGGGGCAAGATACGCAGTATTTT. This codes for CASSPLASGQDTQYF. V and J are TRBV5-1 and TRBJ2-3; D perhaps matches TRBD2 (6 bases). Deletions cut 4 bases from V and 5 bases from J, with 17 bases between. Germline assignment: CDR1 SGHRS and CDR2 YFSETQ. The CDR3 sequence is 15 residues long.

This chain connects TRBV7-9 to TRBJ2-7; 11 bases match TRBD1. The germline V gene has CDR1 SEHNR and CDR2 FQNEAQ (reference sequence). The trim removed 0 bases at V and 6 bases at J, leaving 1 base unmatched. CDR3 size: 14 residues. The CDR3 is CASSLAGTGGEQYF. The CDR3 DNA is TGTGCCAGCAGCTTAGCCGGGACAGGGGGCGAGCAGTACTTC.

The J gene is TRBJ1-1, the V gene TRBV5-4; TRBD1 might be the D (6 bases). Between the trimmed V and J ends, which lost 4 bases and 3 bases, there was a span of 13 bases. This CDR3 region has 14 residues. Looked up from germline, CDR1 is SGHNT and CDR2 is YYREEE (reference sequence). The CDR3 bases are TGTGCCAGCAGCCCACAGGGAGGGGACACTGAAGCTTTCTTT. Residues: CASSPQGGDTEAFF.

The rearrangement uses TRBV15 and TRBJ2-3; 8 bases agree with TRBD2. This CDR3 is 15 amino acids long. The V segment lost 1 base and the J segment 4 bases; nucleotides outside the gene matches: 4. Germline V gene lookup returns CDR1 LNHNV and CDR2 YYDKDF (reference sequence). The CDR3 DNA reads TGTGCCACCAGCAGAGGGAGCGGGAGACCAGATACGCAGTATTTT. Translated: CATSRGSGRPDTQYF.

CDR3 in DNA: TGTGCCAGCAGTTTGGGGGCCGCAACTAATGAAAAACTGTTTTTT. Translation: CASSLGAATNEKLFF. This chain links TRBV27 with TRBJ1-4; a weak D match, TRBD1 (6 bases). CDR3 length: 15 amino acids. Trimming left V 3 bases short and J 0 bases short, with 8 bases between. Germline CDR1 reads MNHEY; CDR2 reads SMNVEV (reference sequence).

The J gene is TRBJ1-1, the V gene TRBV2, with TRBD1 identical over 9 bases. The length of the CDR3 is 14 residues. Germline values: CDR1 SNHLY, CDR2 FYNNEI. V was pared by 8 bases and J by 6 bases, with 10 bases of the junction left unmatched. The CDR3 is CASGSEGQGAEAFF. CDR3 nucleotides: TGTGCCAGCGGTTCCGAGGGACAGGGCGCTGAAGCTTTCTTT.

The CDR3 DNA reads TGCGCCAGCAGCCAAGCCGGGACTAGCGGGAGACCTAGCACAGATACGCAGTATTTT. Protein: CASSQAGTSGRPSTDTQYF. The rearrangement uses TRBV4-3 and TRBJ2-3; 14 positions match TRBD2. The CDR3 is made up of 19 amino acids. Germline trimming cut 1 base from V and 0 bases from J; bases unmatched to any gene: 6. Per the germline V gene, CDR1 is LGHNA and CDR2 is YSLEER.

The chain recombines TRBV4-2 with TRBJ2-5; TRBD2 agrees at 12 bases. Trimming took 1 base from V and 1 from J; bases not matched to a gene: 1. Germline values: CDR1 LGHNA, CDR2 YNFKEQ. This CDR3 spans 16 amino acids. The CDR3 protein is CASSQGTSGTQETQYF. The CDR3 DNA reads as TGTGCCAGCAGCCAAGGGACTAGCGGGACCCAAGAGACCCAGTACTTC.

V gene TRBV19 combines with J gene TRBJ2-5, with TRBD2 matching 7 bases. The ends lost 4 bases at V and 5 bases at J; junction bases unmatched: 4. Germline V gene sequence: CDR1 LNHDA, CDR2 SQIVND (reference sequence). This CDR3 spans 13 amino acids. The DNA of the CDR3 is TGTGCCAGTAGTACTACTAGCGCGGAGACCCAGTACTTC. Translating it yields CASSTTSAETQYF.